Sequencing of this T cell receptor beta chain was carried out in a study of shared clonotypes between healthy human individuals. The material for each subset, its genomic DNA, was split evenly across several immunoSEQ plates. Assay used: immunoSEQ multiplex PCR; TCRdb lists only in-frame clones, some missing. The data hold almost 750,000 clones, with about two thirds observed a single time. For this clone: A read error is possible here, since a much larger clone lies one base away.

The ends were cut back, 5 bases at V and 2 bases at J, with 0 bases in the middle. The CDR3 sequence is 11 residues long. In germline, CDR1 is SGHNT, CDR2 YENEEA. The source material was memory CD4+ T cells sorted from blood. Subset reported: CD45RA-negative fraction. This rearrangement joins TRBV11-3 to TRBJ2-2, with unresolved D. This receptor was taken from a woman aged 25 to 39 in good health. The CDR3 sequence: CASSNTGELFF. Here the CDR3 DNA reads TGTGCCAGCAGCAACACCGGGGAGCTGTTTTTT.